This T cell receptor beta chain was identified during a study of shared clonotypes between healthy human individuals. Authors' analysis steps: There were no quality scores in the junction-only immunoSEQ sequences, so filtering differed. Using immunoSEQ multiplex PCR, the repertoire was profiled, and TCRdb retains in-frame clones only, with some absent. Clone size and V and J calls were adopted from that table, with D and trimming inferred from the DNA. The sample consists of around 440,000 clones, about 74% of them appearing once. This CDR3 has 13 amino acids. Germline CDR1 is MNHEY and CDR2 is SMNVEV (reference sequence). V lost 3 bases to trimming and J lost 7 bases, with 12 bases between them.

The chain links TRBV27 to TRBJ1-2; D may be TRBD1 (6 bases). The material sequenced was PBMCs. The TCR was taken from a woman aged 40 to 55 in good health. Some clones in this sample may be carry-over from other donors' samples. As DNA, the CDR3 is TGTGCCAGCAGTTTTTCAGGGGTGGGTGGCTACACCTTC. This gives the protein CASSFSGVGGYTF.